This note documents a single TCR beta chain sequence. This sample was included in a study of T cell changes during pregnancy in multiple sclerosis. Produced via immunoSEQ multiplex PCR; TCRdb's table is partial and in-frame only. The repertoire consists of 65,000 to 80,000 clones, with approximately 93% occurring once and the leading ten covering over 2%. This specimen was peripheral blood, taken in the second trimester of pregnancy. This receptor was taken from a female donor with multiple sclerosis, enrolled in a pregnancy study.

The CDR3 spells CASSSRESSGNTIYF. The CDR3, as DNA: TGCGCCAGCAGCTCTCGGGAAAGCTCTGGAAACACCATATATTTT. This chain joins TRBV5-1 and TRBJ1-3; D is uncertain. The CDR3 has 15 amino acids. The germline CDR1 and CDR2 sequences are SGHRS and YFSETQ. V shed 3 bases and J shed 0 bases, with 10 bases lying between them.